Below are 9 T cell receptor beta chains sequenced from a single sample in a study of blood T cells in healthy people across ages. Together with a sample-barcoded 5' primer, a J-beta primer mix was included in a second PCR lasting about 7 to 12 cycles. MiXCR, run by TCRdb on the 5' RACE reads, gives a single entry per CDR3 protein. The sample shows about 570,000 distinct CDR3 sequences, approximately 27% of them seen only once. Specimen: blood. The source of these receptors is a woman between 65 and 79 years old in good health.

The CDR3 region has the DNA TGTGCCAGCAGCGTGGGACAGGTCGGAAACACCATATATTTT. Amino acid sequence: CASSVGQVGNTIYF. The genes are TRBV5-6 and TRBJ1-3, with 8 nucleotides matching TRBD1. The ends lost 4 bases at V and 4 bases at J; junction bases unmatched: 4. This CDR3 comprises 14 residues. The germline V gene encodes CDR1 SGHDT and CDR2 YYEEEE.

This clonotype was detected only a few times. The rearrangement joins TRBV29-1 to TRBJ2-1; TRBD1 might be the D (6 bases). V was clipped by 3 bases and J by 5 bases, with 11 bases between them. The CDR3 is 13 residues long. CDR1 is SQVTM and CDR2 is ANQGSEA in the germline V gene. The CDR3 sequence is CSVDRGGHNEQFF. CDR3 sequence (DNA): TGCAGCGTTGATCGAGGGGGACACAATGAGCAGTTCTTC.

The rearrangement joins TRBV9 to TRBJ1-1; D gene unclear. From germline, CDR1 is SGDLS and CDR2 YYNGEE. Between the trimmed V and J ends, which lost 4 bases and 7 bases, there was a span of 17 bases. The CDR3 runs 14 residues. In nucleotides, the CDR3 is TGTGCCAGCAGCTATGGAGAGGGAAACGTTGAAGCTTTCTTT. It codes for CASSYGEGNVEAFF.

This clonotype has more than one count but fewer than ten. The chain joins TRBV24-1 to TRBJ2-3; 9 nucleotides align to TRBD1. The V gene's germline CDR1 is KGHDR and CDR2 SFDVKD. With V trimmed by 5 bases and J by 0 bases, 5 bases remained unmatched. The CDR3 is 16 residues long. CDR3 amino acids: CATSATGTGSTDTQYF. CDR3 bases: TGTGCCACCAGTGCCACAGGGACAGGGAGCACAGATACGCAGTATTTT.

This clonotype was detected only a few times. This likely comes from a read error, as the CDR3 has no conserved phenylalanine or tryptophan at its end. The rearrangement uses TRBV7-9 and TRBJ1-4; TRBD1 matches 7 bases. Germline V gene lookup returns CDR1 SEHNR and CDR2 FQNEAQ (reference sequence). The junction had 0 bases not matched to a gene; V was cut back by 2 bases and J by 3 bases. CDR3 length: 14 residues. The CDR3 region is CASSLRGPNEKLFL. As DNA, the CDR3 is TGTGCCAGCAGCTTAAGGGGGCCTAATGAAAAACTGTTTCTT.

This clonotype was seen only a few times. The chain recombines TRBV6-2 or TRBV6-3 with TRBJ2-1; D unclear. This CDR3 has 14 amino acids. CDR1 and CDR2 from the germline V gene are MNHEY and SVGEGT. Deletions cut 6 bases from V and 2 bases from J, with 11 bases between. The CDR3 DNA reads as TGTGCCAGCAGCGATAACCAAGCCTACAATGAGCAGTTCTTC. Its protein is CASSDNQAYNEQFF.

This clonotype came up a few times. The chain is built from TRBV19 and TRBJ2-5, with unresolved D. The V gene's germline CDR1 is LNHDA and CDR2 SQIVND (reference sequence). CDR3 size: 14 residues. V lost 4 bases and J lost 4, with 13 bases in between. The CDR3 DNA sequence: TGTGCCAGTAGTAAAGGAAGCGAGTCAGAGACCCAGTACTTC. This encodes CASSKGSESETQYF.

This sequence joins TRBV7-6 and TRBJ2-2, with 7 bases identical to TRBD1. In germline, CDR1 is SGHVS, CDR2 FNYEAQ. V shed 0 bases, J shed 7 bases, and the junction held 5 bases outside the gene matches. The CDR3 runs to 15 residues. This CDR3 is CASSLAAGGIGELFF. CDR3 DNA sequence: TGTGCCAGCAGCTTAGCAGCAGGGGGTATCGGGGAGCTGTTTTTT.

This chain joins TRBV19 and TRBJ2-5, with TRBD1 matching over 7 bases. The better agreement between TRBJ2-7 and the DNA end casts doubt on the J call. Germline CDR1 and CDR2: LNHDA and SQIVND (reference sequence). CDR3 length: 14 residues. This CDR3 is CASSIVTTGTEQYF. The CDR3 nucleotides read TGTGCCAGTAGTATAGTGACGACAGGGACCGAGCAGTACTTC.